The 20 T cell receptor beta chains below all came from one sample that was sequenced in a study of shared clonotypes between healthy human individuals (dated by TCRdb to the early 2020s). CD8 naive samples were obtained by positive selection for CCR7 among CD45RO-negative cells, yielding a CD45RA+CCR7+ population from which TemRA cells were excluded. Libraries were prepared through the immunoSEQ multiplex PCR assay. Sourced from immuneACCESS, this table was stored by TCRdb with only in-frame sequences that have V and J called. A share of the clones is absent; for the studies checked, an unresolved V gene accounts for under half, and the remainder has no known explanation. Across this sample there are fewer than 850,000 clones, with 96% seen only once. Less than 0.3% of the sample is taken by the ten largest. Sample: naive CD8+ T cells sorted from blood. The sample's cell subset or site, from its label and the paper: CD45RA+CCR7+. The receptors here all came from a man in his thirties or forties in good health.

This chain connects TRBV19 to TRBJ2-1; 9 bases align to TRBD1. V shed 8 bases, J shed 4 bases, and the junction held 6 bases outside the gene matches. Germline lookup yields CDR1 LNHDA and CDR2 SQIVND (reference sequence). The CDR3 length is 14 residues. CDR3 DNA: TGTGCCAGTTCCGGGACAGGGATTTACAATGAGCAGTTCTTC. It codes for CASSGTGIYNEQFF.

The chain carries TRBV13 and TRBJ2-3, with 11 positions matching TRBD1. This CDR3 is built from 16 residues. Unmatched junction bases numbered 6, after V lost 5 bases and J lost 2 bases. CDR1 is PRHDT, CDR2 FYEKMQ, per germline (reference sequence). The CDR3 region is CASSPRDRGNTDTQYF. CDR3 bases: TGTGCCAGCAGCCCACGGGACAGGGGGAACACAGATACGCAGTATTTT.

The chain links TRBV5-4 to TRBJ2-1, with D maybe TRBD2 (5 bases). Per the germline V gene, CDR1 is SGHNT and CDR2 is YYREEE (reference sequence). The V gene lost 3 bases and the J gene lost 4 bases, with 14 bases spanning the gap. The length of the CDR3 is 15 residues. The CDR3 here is CASSSPVAPYNEQFF. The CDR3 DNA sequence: TGTGCCAGCAGCTCCCCCGTAGCGCCTTACAATGAGCAGTTCTTC.

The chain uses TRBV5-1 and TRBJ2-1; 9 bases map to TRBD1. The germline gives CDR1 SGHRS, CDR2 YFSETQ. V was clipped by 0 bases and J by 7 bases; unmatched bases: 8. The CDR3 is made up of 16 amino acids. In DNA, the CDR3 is TGCGCCAGCAGCTTGGTAAAATCGACAGGGGGTAATGAGCAGTTCTTC. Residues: CASSLVKSTGGNEQFF.

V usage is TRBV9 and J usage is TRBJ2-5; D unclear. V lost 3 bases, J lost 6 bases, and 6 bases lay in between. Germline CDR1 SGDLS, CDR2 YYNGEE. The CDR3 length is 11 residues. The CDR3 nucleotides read TGTGCCAGCAGCGATCGGCAGACCCAGTACTTC. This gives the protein CASSDRQTQYF.

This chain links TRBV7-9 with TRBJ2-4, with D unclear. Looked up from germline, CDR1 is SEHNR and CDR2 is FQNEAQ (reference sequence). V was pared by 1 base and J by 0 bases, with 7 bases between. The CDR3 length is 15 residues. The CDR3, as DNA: TGTGCCAGCAGCTTAGGGCCCGTAGCCAAAAACATTCAGTACTTC. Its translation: CASSLGPVAKNIQYF.

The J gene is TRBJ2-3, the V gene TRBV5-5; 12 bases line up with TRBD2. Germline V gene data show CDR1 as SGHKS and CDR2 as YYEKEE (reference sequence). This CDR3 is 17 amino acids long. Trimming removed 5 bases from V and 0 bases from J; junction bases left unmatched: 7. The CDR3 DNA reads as TGTGCCAGCAGATTCGTTGGGACTAGCGGGAGCACAGATACGCAGTATTTT. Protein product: CASRFVGTSGSTDTQYF.

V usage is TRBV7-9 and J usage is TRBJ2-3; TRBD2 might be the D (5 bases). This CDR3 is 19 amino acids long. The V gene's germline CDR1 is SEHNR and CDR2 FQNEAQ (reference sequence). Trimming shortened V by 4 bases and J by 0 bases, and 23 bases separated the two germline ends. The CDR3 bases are TGTGCCAGCAGCTCCGGGATTTCAGTCCGCAATTCTAGCACAGATACGCAGTATTTT. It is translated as CASSSGISVRNSSTDTQYF.

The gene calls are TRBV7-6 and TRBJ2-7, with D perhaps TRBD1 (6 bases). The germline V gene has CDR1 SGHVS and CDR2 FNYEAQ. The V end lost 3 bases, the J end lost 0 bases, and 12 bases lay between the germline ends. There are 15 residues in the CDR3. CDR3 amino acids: CASSFAQGSSYEQYF. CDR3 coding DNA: TGTGCCAGCAGCTTCGCACAGGGAAGCTCCTACGAGCAGTACTTC.

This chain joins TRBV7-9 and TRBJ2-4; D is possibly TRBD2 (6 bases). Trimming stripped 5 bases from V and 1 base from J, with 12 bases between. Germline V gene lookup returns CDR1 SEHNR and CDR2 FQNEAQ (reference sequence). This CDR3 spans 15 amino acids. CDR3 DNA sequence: TGTGCCAGCAGCCCAGGGAGGTCGGCCAAAAACATTCAGTACTTC. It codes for CASSPGRSAKNIQYF.

The CDR3 DNA reads TGTGCCAGCAGCCCTACTCTAGCGGGAACATACGAGCAGTACTTC. Translation: CASSPTLAGTYEQYF. This chain links TRBV11-2 with TRBJ2-7; 9 bases match TRBD2. The CDR3 has 15 amino acids. In germline, CDR1 is SGHAT, CDR2 FQNNGV. The V segment lost 5 bases and the J segment 4 bases; nucleotides outside the gene matches: 9.

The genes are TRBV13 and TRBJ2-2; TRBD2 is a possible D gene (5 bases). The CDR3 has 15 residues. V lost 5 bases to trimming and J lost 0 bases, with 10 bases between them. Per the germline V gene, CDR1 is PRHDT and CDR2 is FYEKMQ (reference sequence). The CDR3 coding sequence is TGTGCCAGCAGCCAACGGGAACCGAACACCGGGGAGCTGTTTTTT. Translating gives CASSQREPNTGELFF.

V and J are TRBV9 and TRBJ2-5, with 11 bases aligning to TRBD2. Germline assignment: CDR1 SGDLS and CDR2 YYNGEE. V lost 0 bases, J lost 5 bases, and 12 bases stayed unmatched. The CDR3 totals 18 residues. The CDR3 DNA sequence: TGTGCCAGCAGCGTAGGGGCCACTTTAGCGGGAGGGAGGGAGACCCAGTACTTC. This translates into CASSVGATLAGGRETQYF.

CDR3 loop: CSAQHYEQFF. CDR3 in DNA: TGCAGTGCGCAGCATTATGAGCAGTTCTTC. This chain connects TRBV20-1 to TRBJ2-1; D unclear. Germline CDR1 DFQATT, CDR2 SNEGSKA (reference sequence). The ends were cut back, 6 bases at V and 8 bases at J, with 8 bases in the middle. This CDR3 spans 10 amino acids.

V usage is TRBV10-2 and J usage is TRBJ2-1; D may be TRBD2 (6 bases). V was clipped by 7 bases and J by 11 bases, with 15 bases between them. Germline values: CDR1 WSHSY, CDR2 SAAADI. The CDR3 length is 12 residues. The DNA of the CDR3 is TGCGCCAGCATGGGGGAGGCCCGCCAGCAGTTCTTC. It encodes CASMGEARQQFF.

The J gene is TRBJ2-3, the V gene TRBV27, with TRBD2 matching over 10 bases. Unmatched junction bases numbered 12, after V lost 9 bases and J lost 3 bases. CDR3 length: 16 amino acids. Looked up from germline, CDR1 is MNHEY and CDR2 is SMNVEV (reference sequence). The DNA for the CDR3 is TGTGCCAGTAAATCTAGGACTAGCGGATTTACAGATACGCAGTATTTT. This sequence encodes CASKSRTSGFTDTQYF.

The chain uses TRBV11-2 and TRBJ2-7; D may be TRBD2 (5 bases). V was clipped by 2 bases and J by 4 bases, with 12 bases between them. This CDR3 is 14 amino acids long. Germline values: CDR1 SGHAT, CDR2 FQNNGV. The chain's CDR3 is CASSLQAGDYEQYF. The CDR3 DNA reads TGTGCCAGCAGCTTACAGGCCGGGGATTACGAGCAGTACTTC.

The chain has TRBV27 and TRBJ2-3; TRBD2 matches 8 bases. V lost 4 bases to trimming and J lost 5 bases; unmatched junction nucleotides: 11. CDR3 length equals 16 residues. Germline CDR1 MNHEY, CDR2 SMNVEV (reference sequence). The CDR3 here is CASSSYYGGGIDTQYF. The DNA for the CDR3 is TGTGCCAGCAGTTCATATTACGGGGGGGGCATAGATACGCAGTATTTT.

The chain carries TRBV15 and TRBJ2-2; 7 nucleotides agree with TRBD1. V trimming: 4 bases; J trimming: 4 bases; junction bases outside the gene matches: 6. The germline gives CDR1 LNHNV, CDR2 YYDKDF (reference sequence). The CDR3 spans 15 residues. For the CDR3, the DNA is TGTGCCACCAGCACTCGACAGGGTTTCACCGGGGAGCTGTTTTTT. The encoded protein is CATSTRQGFTGELFF.

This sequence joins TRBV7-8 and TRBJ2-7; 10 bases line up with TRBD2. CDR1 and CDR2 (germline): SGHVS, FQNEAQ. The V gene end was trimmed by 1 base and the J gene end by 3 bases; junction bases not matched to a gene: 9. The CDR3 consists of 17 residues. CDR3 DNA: TGTGCCAGCAGCTTAGAACGGGCTAGCGGGAGAGTCTACGAGCAGTACTTC. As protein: CASSLERASGRVYEQYF.